This T cell receptor (beta chain) appears in the sequencing data of a study of Ad26.COV2.S vaccination and SARS-CoV-2 variants. Study summary: Once, or twice with 56 days between doses, Ad26.COV2.S was given intramuscularly.

The method was immunoSEQ multiplex PCR; TCRdb's version includes in-frame clones alone and lacks a portion of them. Of about 370,000 clones in the sample, around nine tenths were seen once. Regarding this clone: Its antigen is as yet unknown.

Study outcomes and limitations: TCR breadth and depth analyses may have underestimated total T cell responses.

Treatment here: roughly 19 received Ad26.COV2.S at low or high dose, single or two shots; a few received placebo; per-sample allocation not given. The samples date from day 63 after the first vaccine or placebo injection. CDR1 and CDR2 from the germline V gene are SGHRS and YFSETQ. The CDR3 has 17 residues. V was pared by 0 bases and J by 4 bases, with 17 bases between. This clonotype was obtained from a person between 18 and 60 years old who received the Ad26.COV2.S COVID-19 vaccine or a placebo. The material sequenced was peripheral blood, taken in a trial of Ad26.COV2.S vaccine versus placebo. This chain joins TRBV5-1 and TRBJ1-3; D is unresolved. This CDR3 is CASSLDGPGGLGNTIYF. CDR3 nucleotides: TGCGCCAGCAGCTTGGATGGTCCGGGAGGGCTCGGAAACACCATATATTTT.